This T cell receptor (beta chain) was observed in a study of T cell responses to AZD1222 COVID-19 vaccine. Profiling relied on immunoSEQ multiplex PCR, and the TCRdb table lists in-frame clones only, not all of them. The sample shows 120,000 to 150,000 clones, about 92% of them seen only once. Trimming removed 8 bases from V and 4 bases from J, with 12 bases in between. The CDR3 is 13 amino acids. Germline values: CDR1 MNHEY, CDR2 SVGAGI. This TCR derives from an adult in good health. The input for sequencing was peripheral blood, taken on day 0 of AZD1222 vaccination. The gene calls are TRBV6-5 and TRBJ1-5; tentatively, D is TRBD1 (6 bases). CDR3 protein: CASGGGVNQPQHF. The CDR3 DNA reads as TGTGCCAGCGGAGGGGGGGTGAATCAGCCCCAGCATTTT.